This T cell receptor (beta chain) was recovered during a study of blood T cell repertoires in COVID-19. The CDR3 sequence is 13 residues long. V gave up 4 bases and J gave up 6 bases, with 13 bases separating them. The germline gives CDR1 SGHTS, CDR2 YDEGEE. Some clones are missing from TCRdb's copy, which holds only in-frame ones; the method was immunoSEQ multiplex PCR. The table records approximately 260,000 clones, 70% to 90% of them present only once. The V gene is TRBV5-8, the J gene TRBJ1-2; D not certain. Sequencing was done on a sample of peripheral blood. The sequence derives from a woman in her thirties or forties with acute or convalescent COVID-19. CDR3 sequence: CASSPRQVHGYTF. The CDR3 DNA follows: TGTGCCAGCAGCCCCCGCCAGGTACATGGCTACACCTTC.